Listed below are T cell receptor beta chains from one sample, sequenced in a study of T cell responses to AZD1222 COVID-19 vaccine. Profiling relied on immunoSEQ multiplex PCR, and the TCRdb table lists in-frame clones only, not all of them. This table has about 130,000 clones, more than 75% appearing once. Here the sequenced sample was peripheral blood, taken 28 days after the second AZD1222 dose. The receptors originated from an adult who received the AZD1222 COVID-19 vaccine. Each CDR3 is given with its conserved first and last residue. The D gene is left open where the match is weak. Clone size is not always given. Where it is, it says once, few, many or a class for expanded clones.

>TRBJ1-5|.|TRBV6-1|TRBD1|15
CASSEWGQGNQPQHF
TGTGCCAGCAGTGAATGGGGACAGGGGAATCAGCCCCAGCATTTT
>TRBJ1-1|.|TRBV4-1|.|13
CASSRGHHTEAFF
TGCGCCAGCAGCCGCGGACACCACACTGAAGCTTTCTTT
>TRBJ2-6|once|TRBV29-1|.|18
CSVEERTDSFSGANVLTF
TGCAGCGTTGAAGAACGGACAGATAGTTTCTCTGGGGCCAACGTCCTGACTTTC
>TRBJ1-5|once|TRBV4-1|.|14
CASSQDAVNQPQHF
TGCGCCAGCAGCCAAGACGCGGTCAATCAGCCCCAGCATTTT
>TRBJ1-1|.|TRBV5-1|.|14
CASSPRGSGTEAFF
TGCGCCAGCAGCCCGCGGGGGAGCGGCACTGAAGCTTTCTTT
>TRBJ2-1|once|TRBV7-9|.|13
CASSLAGELGQFF
TGTGCCAGCAGCTTGGCAGGGGAGTTGGGGCAGTTCTTC
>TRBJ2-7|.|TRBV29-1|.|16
CSVVLDRRDWGYEQYF
TGCAGCGTTGTTCTTGATAGGAGGGATTGGGGTTACGAGCAGTACTTC
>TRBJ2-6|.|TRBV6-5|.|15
CASIPGRSGANVLTF
TGTGCCAGTATCCCAGGGCGCTCTGGGGCCAACGTCCTGACTTTC
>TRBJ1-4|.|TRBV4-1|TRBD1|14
CASSQAGQGIKLFF
TGCGCCAGCAGCCAAGCTGGACAGGGAATAAAACTGTTTTTT
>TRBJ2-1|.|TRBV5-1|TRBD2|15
CASSLTSVSYNEQFF
TGCGCCAGCAGCTTAACTAGCGTTTCCTACAATGAGCAGTTCTTC
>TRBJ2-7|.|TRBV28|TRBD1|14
CASSRIDRDYEQYF
TGTGCCAGCAGTCGGATCGACAGGGATTACGAGCAGTACTTC
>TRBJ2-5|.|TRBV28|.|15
CASSLKGGAQETQYF
TGTGCCAGCAGTTTAAAGGGGGGGGCCCAAGAGACCCAGTACTTC
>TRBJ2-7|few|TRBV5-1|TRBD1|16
CASSPRTGGLSYEQYF
TGCGCCAGCAGCCCCCGGACAGGGGGACTCTCCTACGAGCAGTACTTC
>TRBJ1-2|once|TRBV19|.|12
CASTGLWFGYTF
TGTGCCAGTACGGGTCTTTGGTTTGGCTACACCTTC
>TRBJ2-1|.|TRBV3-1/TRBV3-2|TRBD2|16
CASRPRTSGSYGEQFF
TGTGCCAGCAGACCCAGGACTAGCGGTTCCTATGGTGAGCAGTTCTTC
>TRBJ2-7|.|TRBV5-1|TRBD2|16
CASSLEPAGGPYEQYF
TGCGCCAGCAGCTTGGAACCAGCGGGAGGACCGTACGAGCAGTACTTC
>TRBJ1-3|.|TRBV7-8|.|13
CASRGHSGNTIYF
TGTGCCAGCAGGGGACACTCTGGAAACACCATATATTTT
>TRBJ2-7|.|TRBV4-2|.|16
CASSQAWPGTSYEQYF
TGTGCCAGCAGCCAAGCCTGGCCGGGAACGTCCTACGAGCAGTACTTC
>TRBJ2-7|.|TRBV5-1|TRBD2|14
CASSTSGLLYEQYF
TGCGCCAGCAGCACTAGCGGCCTTCTCTACGAGCAGTACTTC
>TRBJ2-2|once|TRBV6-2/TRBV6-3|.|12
CASTPFAGELFF
TGTGCCAGCACCCCCTTCGCCGGGGAGCTGTTTTTT
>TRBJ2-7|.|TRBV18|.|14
CASSPTGFSYEQYF
TGTGCCAGCTCACCGACCGGCTTTTCCTACGAGCAGTACTTC
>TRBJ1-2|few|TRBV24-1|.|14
CATSDLTRDVGYTF
TGTGCCACCAGTGACCTCACAAGGGATGTAGGCTACACCTTC
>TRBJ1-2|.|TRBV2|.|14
CASSEMGYRDGYTF
TGTGCCAGCAGTGAAATGGGGTATAGGGATGGCTACACCTTC
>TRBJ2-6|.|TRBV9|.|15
CASSVGGAGANVLTF
TGTGCCAGCAGCGTAGGAGGAGCTGGGGCCAACGTCCTGACTTTC
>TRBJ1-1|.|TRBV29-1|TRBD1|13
CSAHGSGGTEAFF
TGCAGCGCCCATGGGTCAGGGGGCACTGAAGCTTTCTTT
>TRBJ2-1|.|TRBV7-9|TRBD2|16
CASSSWLAVSYNEQFF
TGTGCCAGCAGCTCATGGCTAGCGGTCTCCTACAATGAGCAGTTCTTC
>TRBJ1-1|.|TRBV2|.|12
CASGQMNTEAFF
TGTGCCAGCGGACAGATGAACACTGAAGCTTTCTTT
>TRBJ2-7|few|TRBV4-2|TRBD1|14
CASSQPGQSYEQYF
TGTGCCAGCAGCCAACCGGGACAGTCCTACGAGCAGTACTTC
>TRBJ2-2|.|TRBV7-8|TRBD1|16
CASSPRDRGFGGELFF
TGTGCCAGCAGCCCCCGGGACAGGGGGTTTGGCGGGGAGCTGTTTTTT
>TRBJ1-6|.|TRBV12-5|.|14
CASGFSGANSPLHF
TGTGCTAGTGGTTTTTCGGGGGCCAATTCACCCCTCCACTTT
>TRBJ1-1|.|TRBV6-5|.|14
CASRNQGWNTEAFF
TGTGCCAGCAGGAATCAGGGGTGGAATACTGAAGCTTTCTTT
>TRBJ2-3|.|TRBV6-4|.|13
CASSKNRGDTQYF
TGTGCCAGCTCCAAAAACCGGGGGGATACGCAGTATTTT
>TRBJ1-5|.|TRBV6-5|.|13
CASGLSANQPQHF
TGTGCCAGCGGACTGTCGGCCAATCAGCCCCAGCATTTT
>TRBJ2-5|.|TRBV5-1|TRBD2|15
CASSLVGRAEETQYF
TGCGCCAGCAGCTTGGTCGGGAGGGCGGAAGAGACCCAGTACTTC
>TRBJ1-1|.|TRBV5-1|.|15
CASSLALDLNTEAFF
TGCGCCAGCAGCTTGGCTCTAGACTTGAACACTGAAGCTTTCTTT
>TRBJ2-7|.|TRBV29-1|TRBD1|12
CSGGQGMGEQYF
TGCAGCGGAGGACAGGGGATGGGCGAGCAGTACTTC
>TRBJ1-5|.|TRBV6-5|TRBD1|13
CASNRDRGQPQHF
TGTGCCAGCAATAGGGACAGGGGTCAGCCCCAGCATTTT
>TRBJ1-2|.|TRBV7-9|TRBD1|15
CASSLRTGVNYGYTF
TGTGCCAGCAGCTTACGGACAGGAGTTAACTATGGCTACACCTTC
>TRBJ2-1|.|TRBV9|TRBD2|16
CASSVAGGRSYNEQFF
TGTGCCAGCAGCGTAGCTGGCGGGAGGTCCTACAATGAGCAGTTCTTC
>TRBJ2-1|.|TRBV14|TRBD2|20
CASSPKWGTSDRASNNEQFF
TGTGCCAGCAGTCCTAAATGGGGGACTAGCGATCGAGCCAGTAACAATGAGCAGTTCTTC
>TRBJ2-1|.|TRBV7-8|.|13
CASSTHAREQQFF
TGTGCCAGCAGCACTCACGCGCGGGAACAGCAGTTCTTC
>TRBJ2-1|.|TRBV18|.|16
CASSPQFGAGINEQFF
TGTGCCAGCTCACCTCAGTTCGGGGCAGGAATAAATGAGCAGTTCTTC
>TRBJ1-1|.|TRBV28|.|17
CASSPFGRGRSNTEAFF
TGTGCCAGCAGCCCCTTCGGGCGGGGCCGCAGCAACACTGAAGCTTTCTTT
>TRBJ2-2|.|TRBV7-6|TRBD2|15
CASSFSGSYTGELFF
TGTGCCAGCAGCTTTAGCGGGAGCTACACCGGGGAGCTGTTTTTT
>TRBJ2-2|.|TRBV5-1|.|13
CASSFSGAGELFF
TGCGCCAGCAGCTTTTCCGGGGCCGGGGAGCTGTTTTTT
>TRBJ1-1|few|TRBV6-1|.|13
CASSDRENTEAFF
TGTGCCAGCAGTGACAGGGAGAACACTGAAGCTTTCTTT
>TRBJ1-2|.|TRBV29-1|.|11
CSVLQSGGYTF
TGCAGCGTTTTACAGTCTGGAGGCTACACCTTC
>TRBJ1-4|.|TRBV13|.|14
CASSPGQLNEKLFF
TGTGCCAGCAGCCCCGGACAGTTAAATGAAAAACTGTTTTTT
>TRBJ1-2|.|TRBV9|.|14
CASSDGTAVGSYTF
TGTGCCAGCAGCGACGGGACGGCGGTGGGGAGCTACACCTTC
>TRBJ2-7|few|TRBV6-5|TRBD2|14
CASSYTSGSYEQYF
TGTGCCAGCAGTTACACTAGCGGCTCCTACGAGCAGTACTTC
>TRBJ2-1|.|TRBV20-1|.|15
CSASPRRAGYNEQFF
TGCAGTGCTAGTCCCCGGAGGGCAGGGTACAATGAGCAGTTCTTC
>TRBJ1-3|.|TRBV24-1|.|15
CATPGGVERGNTIYF
TGTGCCACCCCCGGGGGTGTCGAAAGAGGAAACACCATATATTTT
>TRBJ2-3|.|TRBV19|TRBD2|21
CASSIDNRQPSGRPSTDTQYF
TGTGCCAGTAGTATAGATAATCGACAGCCTAGCGGGAGACCTAGCACAGATACGCAGTATTTT
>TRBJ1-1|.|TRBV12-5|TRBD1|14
CASGLGQGNTEAFF
TGTGCTAGTGGCCTGGGACAGGGGAACACTGAAGCTTTCTTT
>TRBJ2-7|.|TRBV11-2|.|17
CASSLDTLGRSSYEQYF
TGTGCCAGCAGCTTAGATACGTTAGGACGCAGCTCCTACGAGCAGTACTTC
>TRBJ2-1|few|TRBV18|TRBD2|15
CASSFGIAGDNEQFF
TGTGCCAGCTCCTTCGGGATAGCGGGAGACAATGAGCAGTTCTTC
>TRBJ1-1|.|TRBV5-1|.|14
CASSLLQGNTEAFF
TGCGCCAGCAGCTTGCTGCAGGGGAACACTGAAGCTTTCTTT
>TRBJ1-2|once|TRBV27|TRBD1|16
CASSLLTGTGVYGYTF
TGTGCCAGCAGTTTATTAACAGGGACAGGGGTTTATGGCTACACCTTC
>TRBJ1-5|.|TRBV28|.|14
CASSLEAGPSAQHF
TGTGCCAGCAGTTTAGAGGCAGGCCCATCGGCCCAGCATTTT
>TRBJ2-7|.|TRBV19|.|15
CASTSSDSYSYEQYF
TGTGCCAGTACTTCTTCAGACAGCTACTCCTACGAGCAGTACTTC